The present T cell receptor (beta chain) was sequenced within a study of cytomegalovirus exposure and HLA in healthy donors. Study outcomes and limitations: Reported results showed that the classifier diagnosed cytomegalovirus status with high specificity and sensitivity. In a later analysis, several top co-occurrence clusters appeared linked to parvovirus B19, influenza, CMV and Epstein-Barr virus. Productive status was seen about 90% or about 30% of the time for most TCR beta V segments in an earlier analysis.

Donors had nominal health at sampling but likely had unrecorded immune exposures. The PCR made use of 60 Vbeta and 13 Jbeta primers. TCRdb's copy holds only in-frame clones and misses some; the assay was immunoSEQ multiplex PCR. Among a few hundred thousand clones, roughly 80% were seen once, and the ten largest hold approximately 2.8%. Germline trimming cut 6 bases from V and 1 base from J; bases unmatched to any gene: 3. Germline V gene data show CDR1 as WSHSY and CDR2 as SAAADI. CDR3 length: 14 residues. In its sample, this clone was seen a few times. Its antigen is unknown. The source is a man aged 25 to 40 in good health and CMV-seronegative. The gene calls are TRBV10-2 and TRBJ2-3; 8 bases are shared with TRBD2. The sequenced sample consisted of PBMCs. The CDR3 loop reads CASRAAGGTDTQYF. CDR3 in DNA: TGCGCCAGCAGGGCAGCGGGGGGCACAGATACGCAGTATTTT.